Sequencing of this T cell receptor (beta chain) was carried out in a study of T cells in Graves' hyperthyroidism and ophthalmopathy. General study points: A median about 6 months before onset, the model predicted ophthalmopathy.

Enrolled ophthalmopathy patients presented with a Clinical Activity Score of at least 3, a NOSPECS grade of at least 4, and disease duration under 3 months. Using RNA transcripts as the source, TCR beta CDR3 regions were amplified. In the first-round RT-PCR of the TCR CDR3, the HTBI primer set was used. TCRdb passed the multiplex PCR reads through MiXCR, listing each CDR3 protein once. The sample lists around 620,000 distinct CDR3 sequences; 14% were seen once. V shed 1 base and J shed 3 bases, with 13 bases lying between them. The CDR3 spans 15 residues. Germline CDR1 reads MNHEY; CDR2 reads SVGEGT. This clonotype was seen many times. What it recognizes is unknown.

This receptor was identified in a young woman with Graves' ophthalmopathy. The gene calls are TRBV6-2 or TRBV6-3 and TRBJ2-7; D may be TRBD1 (5 bases). The sequencing input was blood. The CDR3 region has the DNA TGTGCCAGCAGTTACTTCAGGGCCGCCGACTACGAGCAGTACTTC. This codes for CASSYFRAADYEQYF.